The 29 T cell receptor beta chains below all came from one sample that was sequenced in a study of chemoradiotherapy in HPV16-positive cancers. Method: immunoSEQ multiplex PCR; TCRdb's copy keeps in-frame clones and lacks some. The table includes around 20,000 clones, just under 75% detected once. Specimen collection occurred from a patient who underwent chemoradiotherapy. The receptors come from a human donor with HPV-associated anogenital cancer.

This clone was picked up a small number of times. CDR3: CAWSPGVIGYGYTF. CDR3 sequence (DNA): TGTGCCTGGAGTCCGGGGGTAATAGGCTATGGCTACACCTTC. The V gene is TRBV30, the J gene TRBJ1-2; perhaps TRBD1 as D (5 bases). The germline gives CDR1 GTSNPN, CDR2 SVGIG (reference sequence). The CDR3 loop spans 14 amino acids. Trimming took 2 bases from V and 4 from J, leaving 14 bases between them.

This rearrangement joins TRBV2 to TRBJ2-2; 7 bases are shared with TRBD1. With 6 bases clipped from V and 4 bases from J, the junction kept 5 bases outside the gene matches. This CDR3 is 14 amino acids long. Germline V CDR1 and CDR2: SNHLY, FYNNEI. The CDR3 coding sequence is TGTGCCAGCAGGACAGGGTCGGGCACCGGGGAGCTGTTTTTT. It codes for CASRTGSGTGELFF.

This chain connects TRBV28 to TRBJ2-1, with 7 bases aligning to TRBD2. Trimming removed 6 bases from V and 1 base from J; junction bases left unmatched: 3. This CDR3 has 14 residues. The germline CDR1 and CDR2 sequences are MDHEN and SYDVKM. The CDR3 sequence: CASRSGKSYNEQFF. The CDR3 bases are TGTGCCAGCAGGAGCGGGAAGTCCTACAATGAGCAGTTCTTC.

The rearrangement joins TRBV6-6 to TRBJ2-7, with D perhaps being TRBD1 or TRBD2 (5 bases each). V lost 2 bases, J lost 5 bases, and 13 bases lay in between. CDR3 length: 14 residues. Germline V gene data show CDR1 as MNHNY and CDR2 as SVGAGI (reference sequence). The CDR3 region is CASSYGTEAHEQYF. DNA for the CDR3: TGTGCCAGCAGTTACGGGACGGAGGCACACGAGCAGTACTTC.

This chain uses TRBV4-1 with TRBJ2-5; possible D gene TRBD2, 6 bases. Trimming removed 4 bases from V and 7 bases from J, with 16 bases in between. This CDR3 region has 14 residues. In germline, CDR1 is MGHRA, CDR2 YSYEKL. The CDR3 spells CASSPGLRPGTQYF. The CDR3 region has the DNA TGCGCCAGCAGCCCCGGACTAAGGCCGGGGACCCAGTACTTC.

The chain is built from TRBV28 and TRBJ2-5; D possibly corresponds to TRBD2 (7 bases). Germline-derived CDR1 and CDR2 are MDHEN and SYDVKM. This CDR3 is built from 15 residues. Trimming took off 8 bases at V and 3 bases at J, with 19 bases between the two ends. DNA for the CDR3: TGTGCCAGCCGTCCCTGGGGGGAGGGGGAAGAGACCCAGTACTTC. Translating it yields CASRPWGEGEETQYF. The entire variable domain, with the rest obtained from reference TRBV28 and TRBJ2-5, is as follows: DVKVTQSSRYLVKRTGEKVFLECVQDMDHENMFWYRQDPGLGLRLIYFSYDVKMKEKGDIPEGYSVSREKKERFSLILESASTNQTSMYLCASRPWGEGEETQYFGPGTRLLVL.

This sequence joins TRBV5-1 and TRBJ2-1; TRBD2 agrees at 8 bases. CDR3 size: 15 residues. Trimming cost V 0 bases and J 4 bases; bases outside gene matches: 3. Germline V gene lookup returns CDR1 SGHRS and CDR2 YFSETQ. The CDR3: CASSLGLAGYNEQFF. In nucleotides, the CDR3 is TGCGCCAGCAGCTTGGGATTAGCGGGGTACAATGAGCAGTTCTTC.

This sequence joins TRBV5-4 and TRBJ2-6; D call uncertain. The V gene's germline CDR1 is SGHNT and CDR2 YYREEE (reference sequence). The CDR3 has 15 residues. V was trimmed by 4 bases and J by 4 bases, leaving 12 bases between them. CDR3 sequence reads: CASSPGNSGANVLTF. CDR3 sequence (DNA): TGTGCCAGCAGCCCGGGTAATTCCGGGGCCAACGTCCTGACTTTC. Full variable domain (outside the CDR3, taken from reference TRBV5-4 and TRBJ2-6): ETGVTQSPTHLIKTRGQQVTLRCSSQSGHNTVSWYQQALGQGPQFIFQYYREEENGRGNFPPRFSGLQFPNYSSELNVNALELDDSALYLCASSPGNSGANVLTFGAGSRLTVL.

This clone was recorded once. CDR3 DNA sequence: TGTGCCAGCAGTGGAACGGGAGCCCCGGGATTGTTTTTTGTTGGCTACACCTTC. This translates into CASSGTGAPGLFFVGYTF. V gene TRBV2 combines with J gene TRBJ1-2; no reliable D call. Germline assignment: CDR1 SNHLY and CDR2 FYNNEI. The V gene lost 4 bases and the J gene lost 7 bases, with 28 bases spanning the gap. CDR3 length: 18 residues.

The CDR3 bases are TGTGCCAGCAGTCGAATCACGGGAGGTTACGAGCAGTACTTC. Residues: CASSRITGGYEQYF. The gene calls are TRBV28 and TRBJ2-7; 7 bases agree with TRBD2. CDR3 length: 14 residues. The germline V gene encodes CDR1 MDHEN and CDR2 SYDVKM. The V gene end was trimmed by 5 bases and the J gene end by 4 bases; junction bases not matched to a gene: 8.

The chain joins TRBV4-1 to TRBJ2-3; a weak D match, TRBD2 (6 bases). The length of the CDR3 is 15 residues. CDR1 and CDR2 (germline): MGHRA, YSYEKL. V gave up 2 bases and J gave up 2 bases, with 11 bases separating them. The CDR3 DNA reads TGCGCCAGCAGCCAATTTAGCGGAGTCACAGATACGCAGTATTTT. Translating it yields CASSQFSGVTDTQYF.

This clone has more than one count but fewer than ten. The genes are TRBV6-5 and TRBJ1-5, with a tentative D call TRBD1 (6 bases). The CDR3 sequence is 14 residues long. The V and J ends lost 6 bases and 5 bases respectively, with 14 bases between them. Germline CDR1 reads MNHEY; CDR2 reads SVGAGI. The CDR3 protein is CASSSDRNHQPQHF. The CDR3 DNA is TGTGCCAGCAGCTCAGACAGGAATCATCAGCCCCAGCATTTT.

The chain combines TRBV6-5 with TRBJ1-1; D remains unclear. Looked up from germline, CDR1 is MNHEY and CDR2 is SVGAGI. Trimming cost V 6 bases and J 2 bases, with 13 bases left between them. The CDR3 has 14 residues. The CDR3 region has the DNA TGTGCCAGCAGCCGAGGACTGATAAACACTGAAGCTTTCTTT. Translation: CASSRGLINTEAFF.

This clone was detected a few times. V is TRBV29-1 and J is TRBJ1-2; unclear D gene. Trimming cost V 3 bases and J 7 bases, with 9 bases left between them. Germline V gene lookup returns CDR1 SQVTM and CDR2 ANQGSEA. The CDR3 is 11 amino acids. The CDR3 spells CSVDSKGGYTF. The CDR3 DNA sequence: TGCAGCGTTGATTCCAAGGGTGGCTACACCTTC.

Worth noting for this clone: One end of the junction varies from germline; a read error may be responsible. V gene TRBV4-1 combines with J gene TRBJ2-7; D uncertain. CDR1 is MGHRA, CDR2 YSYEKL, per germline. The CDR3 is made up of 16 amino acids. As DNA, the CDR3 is TGCGCCAGCAGTCAAGGGCGTGGGAAGAGCTCCTACGAGCAGTACTTC. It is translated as CASSQGRGKSSYEQYF.

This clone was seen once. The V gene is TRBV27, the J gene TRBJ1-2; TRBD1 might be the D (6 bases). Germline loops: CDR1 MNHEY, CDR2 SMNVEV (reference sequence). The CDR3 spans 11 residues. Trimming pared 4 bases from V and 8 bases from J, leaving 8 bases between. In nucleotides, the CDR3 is TGTGCCAGCAGTTCGGGACACGGCTACACCTTC. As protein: CASSSGHGYTF.

This CDR3 reads CASSFQGDTQYF. The DNA of the CDR3 is TGTGCCAGCAGCTTCCAGGGAGATACGCAGTATTTT. This chain connects TRBV7-9 to TRBJ2-3; D is perhaps TRBD1 (5 bases). V was clipped by 3 bases and J by 5 bases, with 6 bases between them. The CDR3 loop spans 12 amino acids. Germline values: CDR1 SEHNR, CDR2 FQNEAQ (reference sequence).

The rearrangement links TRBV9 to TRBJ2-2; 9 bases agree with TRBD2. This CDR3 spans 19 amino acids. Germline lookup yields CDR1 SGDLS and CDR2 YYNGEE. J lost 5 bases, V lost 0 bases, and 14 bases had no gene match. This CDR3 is CASSVALAGSLSGTGELFF. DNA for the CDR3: TGTGCCAGCAGCGTAGCGCTAGCGGGAAGTCTAAGTGGAACCGGGGAGCTGTTTTTT.

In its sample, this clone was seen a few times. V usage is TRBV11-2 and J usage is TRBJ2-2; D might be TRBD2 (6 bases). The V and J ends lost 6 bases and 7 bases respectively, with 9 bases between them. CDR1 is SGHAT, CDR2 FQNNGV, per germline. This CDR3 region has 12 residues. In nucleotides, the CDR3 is TGTGCCAGCAGGGAGGGCCACGGGGAGCTGTTTTTT. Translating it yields CASREGHGELFF.

CDR3 in DNA: TGTGCCACCCGCGGGACTAGCGGGAGAGGTGGAAGGACAGATACGCAGTATTTT. This translates into CATRGTSGRGGRTDTQYF. The chain employs TRBV6-4 and TRBJ2-3; 14 bases are shared with TRBD2. CDR3 size: 18 residues. The V gene's germline CDR1 is MRHNA and CDR2 SNTAGT. V trimming: 10 bases; J trimming: 3 bases; junction bases outside the gene matches: 15.

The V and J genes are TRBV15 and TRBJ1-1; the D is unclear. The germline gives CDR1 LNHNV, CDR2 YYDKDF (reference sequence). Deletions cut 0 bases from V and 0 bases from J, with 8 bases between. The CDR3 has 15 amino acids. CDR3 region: CATSRDLGLNTEAFF. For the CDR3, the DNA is TGTGCCACCAGCAGAGATCTGGGTTTGAACACTGAAGCTTTCTTT.

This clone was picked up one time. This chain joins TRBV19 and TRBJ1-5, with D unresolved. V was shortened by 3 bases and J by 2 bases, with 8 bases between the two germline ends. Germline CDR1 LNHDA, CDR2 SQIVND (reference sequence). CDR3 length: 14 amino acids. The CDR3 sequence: CASSISGRNQPQHF. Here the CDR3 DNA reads TGTGCCAGTAGTATCAGTGGGCGCAATCAGCCCCAGCATTTT.

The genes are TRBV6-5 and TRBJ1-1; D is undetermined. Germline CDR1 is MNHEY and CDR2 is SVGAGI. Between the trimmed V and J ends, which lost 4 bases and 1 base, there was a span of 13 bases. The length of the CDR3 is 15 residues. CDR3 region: CASSFGGNRNTEAFF. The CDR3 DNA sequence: TGTGCCAGCAGTTTCGGAGGGAATCGGAACACTGAAGCTTTCTTT.

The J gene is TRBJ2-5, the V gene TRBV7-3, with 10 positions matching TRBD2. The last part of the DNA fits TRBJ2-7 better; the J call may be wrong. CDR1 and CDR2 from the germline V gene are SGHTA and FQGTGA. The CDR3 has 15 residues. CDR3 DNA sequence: TGTGCCAGCAGCTTTGGAGCGGGAGGGACCTACGAGCAGTACTTC. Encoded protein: CASSFGAGGTYEQYF.

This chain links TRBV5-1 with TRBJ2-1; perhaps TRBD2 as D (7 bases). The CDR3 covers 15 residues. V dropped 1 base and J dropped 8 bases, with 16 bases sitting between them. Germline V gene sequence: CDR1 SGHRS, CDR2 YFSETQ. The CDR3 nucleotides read TGCGCCAGCAGCTTGAACGGGGGGCCGATGGATGAGCAGTTCTTC. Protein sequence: CASSLNGGPMDEQFF.

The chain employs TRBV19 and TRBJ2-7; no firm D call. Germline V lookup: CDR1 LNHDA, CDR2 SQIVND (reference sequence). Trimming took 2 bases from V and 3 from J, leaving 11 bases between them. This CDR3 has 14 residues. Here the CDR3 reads CASSITATDYEQYF. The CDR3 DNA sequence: TGTGCCAGTAGTATAACGGCCACAGACTACGAGCAGTACTTC. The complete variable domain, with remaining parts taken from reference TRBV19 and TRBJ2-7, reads DGGITQSPKYLFRKEGQNVTLSCEQNLNHDAMYWYRQDPGQGLRLIYYSQIVNDFQKGDIAEGYSVSREKKESFPLTVTSAQKNPTAFYLCASSITATDYEQYFGPGTRLTVT.

CDR3 in amino acids: CASSLEMGLAGGNEQFF. CDR3 DNA: TGTGCCAGCAGCTTAGAGATGGGACTAGCGGGAGGGAATGAGCAGTTCTTC. This chain uses TRBV7-6 with TRBJ2-1; TRBD2 agrees at 16 bases. Germline V gene data show CDR1 as SGHVS and CDR2 as FNYEAQ. Unmatched junction bases numbered 4, after V lost 1 base and J lost 7 bases. This CDR3 has 17 amino acids.

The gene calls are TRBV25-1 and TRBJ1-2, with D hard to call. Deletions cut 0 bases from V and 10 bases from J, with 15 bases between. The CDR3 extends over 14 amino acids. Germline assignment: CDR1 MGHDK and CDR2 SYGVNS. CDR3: CASSEYSRIGVYTF. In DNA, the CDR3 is TGTGCCAGCAGTGAATATAGCAGAATCGGGGTCTACACCTTC.

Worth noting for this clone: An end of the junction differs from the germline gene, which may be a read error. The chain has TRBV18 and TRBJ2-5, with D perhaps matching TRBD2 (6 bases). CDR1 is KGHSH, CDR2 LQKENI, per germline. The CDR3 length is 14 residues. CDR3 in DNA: TGTGCCAGCTCACCTCCGTCTAGCGCCGCTAGAAGGGACTTC. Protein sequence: CASSPPSSAARRDF.